This T cell receptor (beta chain) appears in the sequencing data of a study of T cells after posttransplantation cyclophosphamide. Methotrexate plus calcineurin inhibitor accompanied controls' myeloablative marrow transplants; sampling was 1 year later. CDR1 and CDR2 from the germline V gene are SGHTA and FQGNSA. The CDR3 spans 14 residues. This table comes from immunoSEQ multiplex PCR, and its TCRdb copy is limited to in-frame clones, with some not included. This sample has approximately 16,000 clones, with less than 90% found just once. The material was PBMCs, obtained 350 to 400 days after allogeneic stem cell transplant with calcineurin inhibitor and methotrexate. The chain has TRBV7-2 and TRBJ2-5, with 7 nucleotides matching TRBD1. The J call may be wrong; the DNA end is better matched by TRBJ2-7. The sequence derives from a male patient in his late teens or twenties who received an allogeneic stem cell transplant from a related donor, was CMV-positive, and had no GVHD. Some T cells may have come from the graft donor. CDR3 loop: CASSLGQFPYEQYF. Here the CDR3 DNA reads TGTGCCAGCAGCTTGGGACAGTTTCCTTACGAGCAGTACTTC.